What follows is one TCR beta chain and its context. Antigen: not known. The record originates from a study of identical twins. General observations from the study: The study found weaker excess twin sharing in beta out-of-frame sequences.

Template switching added a universal primer site; cDNA carried unique molecular identifiers. Each CDR3 protein is one row after TCRdb ran MiXCR on the 5' RACE reads. The sample has under 1 million distinct CDR3 sequences, 10% to 15% seen once. V gave up 7 bases and J gave up 5 bases, with 23 bases separating them. The CDR3 spans 16 residues. Germline V gene data show CDR1 as MNHEY and CDR2 as SVGAGI. The same sample was also studied in work on yellow fever vaccine responses in identical twins.

This clonotype was sampled from a woman between 18 and 30 years old in good health. The sequenced sample was PBMCs. The chain links TRBV6-5 to TRBJ2-5, with D tentatively TRBD2 (7 bases). Here the CDR3 reads CASNHARQGRGETQYF. CDR3 nucleotides: TGTGCCAGCAATCATGCCCGGCAGGGGAGGGGGGAGACCCAGTACTTC.